The 16 T cell receptor beta chains given below trace back to one sample, sequenced in a study of blood T cells in healthy people across ages. Primed by a sample-barcoded 5' primer and a J-beta primer mix, a second PCR proceeded for roughly 7 to 11 cycles. Via MiXCR, TCRdb re-called the 5' RACE reads, giving one row per CDR3 protein. Of a few hundred thousand distinct CDR3 sequences in the sample, 27% were seen once. The sample taken for sequencing was blood. The receptors come from a woman in her seventies in good health.

The gene calls are TRBV5-5 and TRBJ1-3; D uncertain. V lost 4 bases and J 0 bases, leaving 11 bases between the germline ends. This CDR3 is 15 amino acids long. Germline-derived CDR1 and CDR2 are SGHKS and YYEKEE (reference sequence). The CDR3 reads CASSPDLSSGNTIYF. The CDR3, as DNA: TGTGCCAGCAGCCCGGACCTTTCCTCTGGAAACACCATATATTTT.

This clonotype came up a few times. This chain joins TRBV15 and TRBJ1-5; 11 bases match TRBD1. Germline loops: CDR1 LNHNV, CDR2 YYDKDF (reference sequence). Unmatched junction bases numbered 3, after V lost 1 base and J lost 7 bases. This CDR3 spans 15 amino acids. The DNA of the CDR3 is TGTGCCACCAGCAGAGGGGACAGGGGGTTCCAGCCCCAGCATTTT. Translating gives CATSRGDRGFQPQHF.

This chain uses TRBV20-1 with TRBJ2-1, with TRBD2 matching over 11 bases. The CDR3 consists of 15 residues. The V segment lost 6 bases and the J segment 4 bases; nucleotides outside the gene matches: 8. From germline, CDR1 is DFQATT and CDR2 SNEGSKA (reference sequence). CDR3 region: CSAADSSGGYNEQFF. CDR3 DNA sequence: TGCAGTGCGGCTGACTCTAGCGGGGGGTACAATGAGCAGTTCTTC.

This clonotype was observed a handful of times. The rearrangement joins TRBV7-2 to TRBJ2-7; no clear D. The length of the CDR3 is 11 residues. The germline CDR1 and CDR2 sequences are SGHTA and FQGNSA. Trimming removed 6 bases at V and 7 bases at J, with 10 bases between. The CDR3 bases are TGTGCCAGCAGATCTCTACGAGAGCAGTACTTC. This encodes CASRSLREQYF.

This clonotype has ten or more counts. The chain is built from TRBV5-1 and TRBJ2-5; D call uncertain. Looked up from germline, CDR1 is SGHRS and CDR2 is YFSETQ. There are 16 residues in the CDR3. The ends were cut back, 0 bases at V and 1 base at J, with 13 bases in the middle. The CDR3 is CASSLGTTSSQETQYF. CDR3 DNA sequence: TGCGCCAGCAGCTTGGGAACCACCTCCTCCCAAGAGACCCAGTACTTC.

This clonotype was observed a single time. The chain employs TRBV2 and TRBJ2-5, with D perhaps matching TRBD1 (6 bases). The end of the DNA aligns better with TRBJ2-7, so the J call may be wrong. Germline V gives CDR1 SNHLY, CDR2 FYNNEI. The CDR3 is made up of 14 amino acids. The CDR3 here is CASRSGVGWYEQYF. CDR3 nucleotide sequence: TGTGCCAGCAGGTCAGGGGTCGGTTGGTACGAGCAGTACTTC.

The J gene is TRBJ2-7, the V gene TRBV4-1; D gene ambiguous. Germline CDR1 and CDR2: MGHRA and YSYEKL. The V end lost 1 base, the J end lost 9 bases, and 13 bases lay between the germline ends. CDR3 size: 13 residues. The CDR3 here is CASSQGDNFAQYF. DNA of the CDR3: TGCGCCAGCAGCCAAGGTGACAATTTTGCGCAGTACTTC.

This clonotype was found a few times. The J gene is TRBJ2-7, the V gene TRBV7-9, with 12 bases aligning to TRBD1. The V and J ends lost 5 bases and 6 bases, in that order; junction bases with no gene match: 8. From germline, CDR1 is SEHNR and CDR2 FQNEAQ (reference sequence). The CDR3 covers 15 residues. The DNA of the CDR3 is TGTGCCAGCAGCCCCACCGGGACAGGGGGCGGCGAGCAGTACTTC. Amino acids: CASSPTGTGGGEQYF.

The rearrangement uses TRBV29-1 and TRBJ1-2; D call uncertain. This CDR3 has 12 residues. CDR1 is SQVTM and CDR2 is ANQGSEA in the germline V gene. The V gene lost 1 base and the J gene lost 4 bases, with 7 bases spanning the gap. The CDR3 nucleotides read TGCAGCGTTGAAGTGGTGGTCTATGGCTACACCTTC. Translation gives CSVEVVVYGYTF.

This clonotype came up a few times. The chain couples TRBV20-1 to TRBJ2-3; 7 bases line up with TRBD1. The germline gives CDR1 DFQATT, CDR2 SNEGSKA (reference sequence). The CDR3 covers 12 residues. V lost 5 bases and J lost 4; bases outside the gene matches: 3. The CDR3 DNA sequence: TGCAGTGCTGGACAGGCGGCAGATACGCAGTATTTT. Its protein is CSAGQAADTQYF.

This clonotype was counted only a few times. The chain combines TRBV7-2 with TRBJ2-5; D is unclear. V gave up 2 bases and J gave up 5 bases, with 12 bases separating them. Germline V lookup: CDR1 SGHTA, CDR2 FQGNSA. The CDR3 is 14 amino acids. CDR3 DNA sequence: TGTGCCAGCAGCTTATTTCTCTCGCTCGAGACCCAGTACTTC. The encoded protein is CASSLFLSLETQYF.

The chain uses TRBV20-1 and TRBJ2-4, with D perhaps assigned TRBD1 or TRBD2 (6 bases each). TRBJ2-1 explains the end of the DNA better; the J call may be wrong. CDR3 length: 12 amino acids. Per the germline V gene, CDR1 is DFQATT and CDR2 is SNEGSKA (reference sequence). The CDR3 reads CSARKGEDEQFF. The CDR3 nucleotides read TGCAGTGCTAGAAAGGGGGAGGATGAGCAGTTCTTC.

This clonotype was seen only a few times. The chain has TRBV5-5 and TRBJ2-3; possible D gene TRBD2, 5 bases. Germline CDR1 is SGHKS and CDR2 is YYEKEE (reference sequence). Trimming took 3 bases from V and 4 from J, leaving 18 bases between them. There are 16 residues in the CDR3. The CDR3: CASSWNPEPAADTQYF. The CDR3 nucleotides are TGTGCCAGCAGCTGGAATCCTGAACCAGCGGCAGATACGCAGTATTTT.

The V gene is TRBV29-1, the J gene TRBJ2-5; D is unresolved. Germline V gene data show CDR1 as SQVTM and CDR2 as ANQGSEA. This CDR3 region has 12 residues. V was shortened by 5 bases and J by 4 bases, with 11 bases between the two germline ends. CDR3 loop: CSVQALGETQYF. The CDR3 DNA is TGCAGCGTTCAGGCCTTAGGAGAGACCCAGTACTTC.

The chain links TRBV20-1 to TRBJ2-3, with 10 nucleotides matching TRBD1. The CDR3 loop spans 11 amino acids. Germline CDR1 is DFQATT and CDR2 is SNEGSKA (reference sequence). The chain's CDR3 is CATGGADTQYF. The CDR3 coding sequence is TGCGCGACAGGGGGCGCAGATACGCAGTATTTT.

J is TRBJ1-4 and V is TRBV7-2; D not resolved. Germline CDR1 is SGHTA and CDR2 is FQGNSA. V lost 5 bases and J lost 10, with 17 bases in between. This CDR3 is built from 14 residues. Written as DNA, the CDR3 is TGTGCCAGCAGCCCTTCGTCGGGGTTGGTAAAACTGTTTTTT. The encoded protein is CASSPSSGLVKLFF.